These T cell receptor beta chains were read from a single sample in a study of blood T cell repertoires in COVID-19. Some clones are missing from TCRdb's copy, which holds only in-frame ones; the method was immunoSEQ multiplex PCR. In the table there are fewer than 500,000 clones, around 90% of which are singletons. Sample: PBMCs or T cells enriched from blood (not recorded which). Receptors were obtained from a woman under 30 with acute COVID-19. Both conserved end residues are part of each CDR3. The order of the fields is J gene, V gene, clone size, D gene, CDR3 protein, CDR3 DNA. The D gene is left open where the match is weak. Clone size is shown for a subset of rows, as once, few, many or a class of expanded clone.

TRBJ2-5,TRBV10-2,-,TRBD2,CASGLAGAQETQYF,TGCGCCAGCGGCCTAGCGGGAGCGCAAGAGACCCAGTACTTC
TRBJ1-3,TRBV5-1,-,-,CASSLEDIPGNTIYF,TGCGCCAGCAGCTTGGAAGACATACCTGGAAACACCATATATTTT
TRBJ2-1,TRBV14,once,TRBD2,CASSHPSSGKLVVYNEQFF,TGTGCCAGCAGCCATCCTTCTAGCGGGAAACTCGTTGTCTACAATGAGCAGTTCTTC
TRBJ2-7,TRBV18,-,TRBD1,CASSPDRDRGYEQYF,TGTGCCAGCTCACCTGACAGGGACAGGGGCTACGAGCAGTACTTC
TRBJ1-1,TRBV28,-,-,CASSPGTQNTEAFF,TGTGCCAGCAGCCCCGGGACTCAGAACACTGAAGCTTTCTTT
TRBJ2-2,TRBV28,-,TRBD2,CASTSPGGSTGELFF,TGTGCCAGCACCTCACCGGGCGGGAGCACCGGGGAGCTGTTTTTT
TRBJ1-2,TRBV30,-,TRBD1,CAWTGTGTGYTF,TGTGCCTGGACCGGGACAGGGACGGGCTACACCTTC
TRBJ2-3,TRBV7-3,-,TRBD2,CASSSPGTRFPDTQYF,TGTGCCAGCAGCTCACCCGGGACTAGATTCCCAGATACGCAGTATTTT
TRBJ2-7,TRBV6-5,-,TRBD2,CASSSIFRGGADEQYF,TGTGCCAGCAGTTCCATCTTTCGCGGGGGGGCAGACGAGCAGTACTTC
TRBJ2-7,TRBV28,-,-,CASRPGSRYEQYF,TGTGCCAGCAGACCCGGGAGCCGCTACGAGCAGTACTTC
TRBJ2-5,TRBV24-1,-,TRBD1,CATSLDREETQYF,TGTGCCACCAGTCTGGACAGGGAAGAGACCCAGTACTTC
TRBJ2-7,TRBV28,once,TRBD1,CASSFRGQSDEQYF,TGTGCCAGCAGTTTCAGGGGACAGTCTGACGAGCAGTACTTC
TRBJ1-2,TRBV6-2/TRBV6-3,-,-,CASSFRTANGYTF,TGTGCCAGCAGTTTTCGGACAGCTAATGGCTACACCTTC
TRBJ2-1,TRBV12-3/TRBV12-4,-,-,CASSSSLSVNQFF,TGTGCCAGCAGTTCATCCCTGTCGGTAAATCAGTTCTTC
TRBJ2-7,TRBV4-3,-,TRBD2,CASSRDTAGGEQYF,TGCGCCAGCAGCCGAGACACAGCGGGAGGCGAGCAGTACTTC
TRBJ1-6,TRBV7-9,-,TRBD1,CASSLTRDRGYNSPLHF,TGTGCCAGCAGCTTAACCCGGGACAGGGGGTATAATTCACCCCTCCACTTT
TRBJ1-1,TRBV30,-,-,CAWMSRPEAFF,TGTGCCTGGATGAGTCGTCCTGAAGCTTTCTTT
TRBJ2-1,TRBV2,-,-,CASKIPLGQRNEQFF,TGTGCCAGCAAGATCCCCCTAGGACAGCGGAATGAGCAGTTCTTC
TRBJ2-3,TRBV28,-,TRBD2,CASSLSGLAGFTDTQYF,TGTGCCAGCAGTTTGTCGGGACTAGCGGGCTTCACAGATACGCAGTATTTT
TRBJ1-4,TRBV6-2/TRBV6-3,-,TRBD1,CASSYLQGTTNEKLFF,TGTGCCAGCAGTTACTTACAGGGGACAACTAATGAAAAACTGTTTTTT
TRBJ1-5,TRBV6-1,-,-,CASSEHRDQPQHF,TGTGCCAGCAGTGAACACAGGGATCAGCCCCAGCATTTT
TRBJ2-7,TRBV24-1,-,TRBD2,CATSDSGLVGGEQYF,TGTGCCACCAGTGATTCCGGACTAGTCGGGGGCGAGCAGTACTTC
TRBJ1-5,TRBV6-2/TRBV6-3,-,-,CASSQRTDNNQPQHF,TGTGCCAGCAGCCAGAGGACAGACAACAATCAGCCCCAGCATTTT
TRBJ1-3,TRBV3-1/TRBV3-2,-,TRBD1,CASSQLGGNGNTIYF,TGTGCCAGCAGCCAATTAGGGGGCAATGGAAACACCATATATTTT
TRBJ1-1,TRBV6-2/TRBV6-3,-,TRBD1,CASSPGQGREAFF,TGTGCCAGCAGTCCCGGACAGGGCCGTGAAGCTTTCTTT
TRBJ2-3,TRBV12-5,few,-,CASGLGDLSSTDTQYF,TGTGCTAGTGGTTTGGGAGATCTCTCTAGCACAGATACGCAGTATTTT
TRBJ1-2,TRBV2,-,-,CASSGNNYGYTF,TGTGCCAGTAGCGGGAACAACTATGGCTACACCTTC
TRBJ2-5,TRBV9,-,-,CASSVAEGRAFQETQYF,TGTGCCAGCAGCGTAGCGGAGGGGCGGGCGTTCCAAGAGACCCAGTACTTC
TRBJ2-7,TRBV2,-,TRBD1,CAMDRDEQYF,TGTGCCATGGACAGGGACGAGCAGTACTTC
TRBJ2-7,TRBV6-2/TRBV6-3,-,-,CASSFRTATYEQYF,TGTGCCAGCAGTTTCCGGACAGCTACCTACGAGCAGTACTTC
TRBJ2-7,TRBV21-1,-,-,CASSTLPGQGSKKRDEQYF,TGTGCCAGCAGCACACTTCCGGGACAGGGATCTAAAAAGAGAGATGAGCAGTACTTC
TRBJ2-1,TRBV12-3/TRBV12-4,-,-,CASSSLPDNEQFF,TGTGCCAGCAGTTCCCTTCCAGACAATGAGCAGTTCTTC
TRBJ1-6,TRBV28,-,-,CASSPSSGEAHSPLHF,TGTGCCAGCAGTCCGTCCTCGGGGGAGGCGCACTCACCCCTCCACTTT
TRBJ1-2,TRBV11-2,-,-,CASSRQTAGGYTF,TGTGCCAGCAGCAGACAGACCGCGGGAGGCTACACCTTC
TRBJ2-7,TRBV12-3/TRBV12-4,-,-,CASSLRGEQYF,TGTGCCAGCAGTTTAAGAGGGGAGCAGTACTTC
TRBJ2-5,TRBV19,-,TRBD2,CASSINPGLAEETQYF,TGTGCCAGTAGTATCAACCCGGGACTAGCGGAAGAGACCCAGTACTTC
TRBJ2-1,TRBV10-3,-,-,CAINGLQGSYNEQFF,TGTGCCATCAACGGCTTGCAGGGTTCCTACAATGAGCAGTTCTTC
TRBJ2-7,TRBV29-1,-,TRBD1,CSVEVDRDPYEQYF,TGCAGCGTTGAAGTGGACAGGGATCCCTACGAGCAGTACTTC
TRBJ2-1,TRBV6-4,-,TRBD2,CASSTVAGAGLNEQFF,TGTGCCAGCAGCACAGTAGCGGGGGCCGGGCTCAATGAGCAGTTCTTC
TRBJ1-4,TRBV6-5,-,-,CASSYSGAFNEKLFF,TGTGCCAGCAGTTACTCAGGGGCATTTAATGAAAAACTGTTTTTT
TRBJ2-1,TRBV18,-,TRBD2,CASSPRRTSGISYNEQFF,TGTGCCAGCTCACCACGAAGAACTAGCGGAATCTCCTACAATGAGCAGTTCTTC
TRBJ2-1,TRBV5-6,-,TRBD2,CASSLNSGGHNEQFF,TGTGCCAGCAGCTTGAACTCGGGGGGGCACAATGAGCAGTTCTTC
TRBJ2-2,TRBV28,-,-,CASSLSPRRGMVNTGELFF,TGTGCCAGCAGTTTATCCCCCCGTCGGGGGATGGTGAACACCGGGGAGCTGTTTTTT
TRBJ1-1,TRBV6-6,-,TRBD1,CASRFTGGTEAFF,TGTGCCAGCCGCTTTACAGGGGGCACTGAAGCTTTCTTT
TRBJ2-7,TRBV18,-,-,CASSPPSVQGYEQYF,TGTGCCAGCTCACCACCGTCCGTACAGGGCTACGAGCAGTACTTC
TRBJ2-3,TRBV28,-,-,CASSSPDSPYTDTQYF,TGTGCCAGCAGCAGCCCGGACTCCCCCTACACAGATACGCAGTATTTT
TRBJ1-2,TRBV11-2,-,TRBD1,CASSNRATGLGYTF,TGTGCCAGCAGCAACCGGGCGACAGGGCTGGGCTACACCTTC
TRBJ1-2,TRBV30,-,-,CASAKSGGNYGYTF,TGTGCCTCCGCCAAATCGGGAGGAAACTATGGCTACACCTTC